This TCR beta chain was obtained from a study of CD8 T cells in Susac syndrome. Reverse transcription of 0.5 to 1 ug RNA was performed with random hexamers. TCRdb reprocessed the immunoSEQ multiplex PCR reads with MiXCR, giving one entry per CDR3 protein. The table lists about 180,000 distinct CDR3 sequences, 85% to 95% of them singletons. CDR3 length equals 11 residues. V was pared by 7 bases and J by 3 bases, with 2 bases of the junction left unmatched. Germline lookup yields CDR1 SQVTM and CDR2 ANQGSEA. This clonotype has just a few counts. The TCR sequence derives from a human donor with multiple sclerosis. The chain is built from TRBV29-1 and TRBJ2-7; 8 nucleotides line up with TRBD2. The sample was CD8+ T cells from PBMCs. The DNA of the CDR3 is TGCAGCGCACTAGCGGACTACGAGCAGTACTTC. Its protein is CSALADYEQYF.